Listed below are T cell receptor beta chains from one sample, sequenced in a study of CXCR3-negative and CXCR3-positive naive CD8 T cells. For each CDR3 protein, TCRdb gives one entry from its re-call of the 5' RACE reads, without DNA. This sample's table reports 150,000 to 180,000 distinct CDR3 sequences. The sample taken for sequencing was naive CXCR3+ CD8+ T cells from blood. The origin of the receptors is a human donor in good health. Some clones in this sample may be carry-over from other donors' samples. Both conserved end residues are part of each CDR3. Each record gives: CDR3 protein, V gene, J gene.

CASTTRTGSGEQYF	TRBV27	TRBJ2-7
CASSQDMSGSSSNQPQHF	TRBV3-1	TRBJ1-5
CASSSRTDTQYF	TRBV14	TRBJ2-3
CASSDTGTGQDGYTF	TRBV9	TRBJ1-2
CSVVAGTTGELFF	TRBV29-1	TRBJ2-2
CASSTLAESYNEQFF	TRBV3-1	TRBJ2-1
CASSLALTGELFF	TRBV5-6	TRBJ2-2
CACSQGIGRVHGYTF	TRBV3-1	TRBJ1-2
CASSYTGITEQYF	TRBV6-5	TRBJ2-7
CASSLWRGSSYEQYF	TRBV28	TRBJ2-7
CASSLEGAGGPEETQYF	TRBV7-8	TRBJ2-5
CASKPPSYNEQFF	TRBV28	TRBJ2-1
CSVEVTGTGGKWNEQFF	TRBV29-1	TRBJ2-1
CASSLETGGYEQYF	TRBV5-1	TRBJ2-7
CASSSRDGDQETQYF	TRBV28	TRBJ2-5
CSATIGGDYNEQFF	TRBV20-1	TRBJ2-1
CSVESGDNLYEQYF	TRBV29-1	TRBJ2-7
CASSQDATVPGYEQYF	TRBV4-2	TRBJ2-7
CASKQTRSLQETQYF	TRBV5-1	TRBJ2-5
CASSLNEYSMTAGELFF	TRBV11-2	TRBJ2-2
CASKWGPSTDTQYF	TRBV12-3/TRBV12-4	TRBJ2-3
CSAFAASSSYEQYF	TRBV20-1	TRBJ2-7
CASSLGDRFPSYEQYF	TRBV5-1	TRBJ2-7
CASSQAWDLVETQYF	TRBV14	TRBJ2-5
CSAREDLTETQYF	TRBV20-1	TRBJ2-5
CSARTTSGARETQYF	TRBV20-1	TRBJ2-5
CASRRREGPDTQYF	TRBV19	TRBJ2-3
CASSFFPGNQPQHF	TRBV27	TRBJ1-5
CSASWESRHAEAFF	TRBV20-1	TRBJ1-1
CASSRLAPGWNTGELFF	TRBV6-2/TRBV6-3	TRBJ2-2
CASKESSYNEQFF	TRBV19	TRBJ2-1
CSARGQYQETQYF	TRBV20-1	TRBJ2-5
CATSEAGTGFSYGYTF	TRBV24-1	TRBJ1-2
CASSQPGWKETQYF	TRBV4-1	TRBJ2-5
CASSIQGLAGGNYEQYF	TRBV7-9	TRBJ2-7
CASSLSSGSGEQFF	TRBV27	TRBJ2-1
CASRVTGNYEQYF	TRBV12-3/TRBV12-4	TRBJ2-7
CASSPGGFRTDTQYF	TRBV7-3	TRBJ2-3
CASSPFLYYEQYF	TRBV14	TRBJ2-7
CASSPPGQGAEEQYF	TRBV7-9	TRBJ2-7
CSVEEGGGYAPNTEAFF	TRBV29-1	TRBJ1-1